Given below is one T cell receptor (beta chain) in context. Its antigen is undetermined. This CDR3 is missing its conserved last phenylalanine or tryptophan, likely due to a read error. This entry belongs to a study of breast tumors, draining lymph nodes, adjacent tissues. Notes on the study in general: Luminal-like breast cancer showed significantly higher tumor–nontumor repertoire similarity than basal-like. Data only fit, rather than demonstrated, lymph node origin of most tumor T cells. Findings are consistent with lymph node origin and intratumoral expansion of most tumor T cells. Tumor TCR diversity was below lymph nodes but above nontumor tissue.

Breast cancer patients provided tissue from their axillary draining lymph nodes. This CDR3 is built from 15 residues. Per the germline V gene, CDR1 is GTSNPN and CDR2 is SVGIG (reference sequence). The V segment lost 3 bases and the J segment 2 bases; nucleotides outside the gene matches: 3. TCRdb itself ran the multiplex PCR reads through MiXCR, one entry per CDR3 protein. The table lists 130,000 or so distinct CDR3 sequences, under 25% of them singletons. The sequencing sample was made of axillary lymph node tissue. The TCR comes from a female donor with breast cancer. Some clones in this sample may be carry-over from other donors' samples. The V and J genes are TRBV30 and TRBJ2-7; 14 bases are shared with TRBD2. The CDR3 reads CAWSGLAGGTYEQYL. Here the CDR3 DNA reads TGTGCCTGGAGCGGACTAGCGGGAGGCACCTACGAGCAGTACCTC.